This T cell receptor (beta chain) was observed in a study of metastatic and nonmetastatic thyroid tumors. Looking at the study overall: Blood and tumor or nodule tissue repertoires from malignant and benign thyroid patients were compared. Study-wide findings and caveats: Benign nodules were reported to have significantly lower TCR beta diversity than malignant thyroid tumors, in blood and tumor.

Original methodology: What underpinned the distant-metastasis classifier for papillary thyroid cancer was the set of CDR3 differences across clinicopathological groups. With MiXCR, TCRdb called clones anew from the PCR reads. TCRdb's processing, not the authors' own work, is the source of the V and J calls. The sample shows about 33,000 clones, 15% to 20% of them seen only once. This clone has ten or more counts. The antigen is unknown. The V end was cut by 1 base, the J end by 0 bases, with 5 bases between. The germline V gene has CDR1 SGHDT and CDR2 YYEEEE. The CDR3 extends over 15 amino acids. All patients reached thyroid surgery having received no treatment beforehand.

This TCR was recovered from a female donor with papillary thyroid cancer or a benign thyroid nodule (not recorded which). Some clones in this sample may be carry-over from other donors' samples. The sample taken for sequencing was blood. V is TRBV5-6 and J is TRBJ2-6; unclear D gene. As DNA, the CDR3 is TGTGCCAGCAGCTTGATTGTCTCTGGGGCCAACGTCCTGACTTTC. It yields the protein CASSLIVSGANVLTF.